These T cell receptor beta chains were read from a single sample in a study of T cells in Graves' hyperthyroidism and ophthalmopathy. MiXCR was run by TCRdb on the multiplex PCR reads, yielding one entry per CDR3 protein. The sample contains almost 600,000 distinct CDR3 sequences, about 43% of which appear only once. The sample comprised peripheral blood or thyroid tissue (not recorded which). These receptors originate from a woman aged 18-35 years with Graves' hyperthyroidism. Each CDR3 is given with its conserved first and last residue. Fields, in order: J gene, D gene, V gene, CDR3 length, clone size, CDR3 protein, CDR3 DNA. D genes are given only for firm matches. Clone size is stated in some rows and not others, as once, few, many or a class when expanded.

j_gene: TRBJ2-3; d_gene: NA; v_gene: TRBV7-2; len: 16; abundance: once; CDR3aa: CASSEDTAGSTDTQYF; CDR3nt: TGTGCCAGCAGCGAGGACACGGCCGGGAGCACAGATACGCAGTATTTT
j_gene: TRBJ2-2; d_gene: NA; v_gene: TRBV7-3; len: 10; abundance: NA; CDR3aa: CASSSRELFF; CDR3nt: TGTGCCAGCAGCTCCAGGGAGCTGTTTTTT
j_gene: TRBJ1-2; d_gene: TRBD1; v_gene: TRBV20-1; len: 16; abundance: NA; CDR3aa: CSARVQVSDRDGGYTF; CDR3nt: TGCAGTGCTAGAGTTCAGGTCTCGGACAGGGATGGAGGCTACACCTTC
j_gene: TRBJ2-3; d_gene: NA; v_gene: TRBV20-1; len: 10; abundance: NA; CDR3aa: CSANTDTQCF; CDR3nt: TGCAGTGCTAACACAGATACGCAGTGTTTT
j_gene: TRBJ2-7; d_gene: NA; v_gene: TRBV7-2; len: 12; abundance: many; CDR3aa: CASSKDYYEQYF; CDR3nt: TGTGCCAGCAGCAAGGACTACTACGAGCAGTACTTC
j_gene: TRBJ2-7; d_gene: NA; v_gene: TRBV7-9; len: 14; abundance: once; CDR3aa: CASSLEGDRYEQYF; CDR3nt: TGTGCCAGCAGCTTAGAAGGGGATCGGTACGAGCAGTACTTC
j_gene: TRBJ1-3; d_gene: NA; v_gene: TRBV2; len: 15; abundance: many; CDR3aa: CASSENFISGNTIYF; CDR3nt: TGTGCCAGCAGTGAAAATTTCATCTCTGGAAACACCATATATTTT
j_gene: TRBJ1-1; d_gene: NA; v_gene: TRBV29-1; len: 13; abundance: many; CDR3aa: CSVEGEDRQTPFF; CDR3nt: TGCAGCGTTGAAGGAGAGGATAGACAAACACCCTTCTTT
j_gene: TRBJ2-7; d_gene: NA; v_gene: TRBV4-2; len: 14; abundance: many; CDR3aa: CASSQGSGAYEQYF; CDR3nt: TGTGCCAGCAGCCAAGGGAGCGGTGCCTACGAGCAGTACTTC
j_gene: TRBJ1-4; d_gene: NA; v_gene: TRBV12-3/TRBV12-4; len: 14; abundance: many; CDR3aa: CASSLGEGGGKLFF; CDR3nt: TGTGCCAGCAGTTTGGGGGAAGGGGGGGGAAAACTGTTTTTT
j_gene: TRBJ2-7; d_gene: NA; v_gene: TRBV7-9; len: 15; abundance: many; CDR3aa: CASSLGDSGDYEQYF; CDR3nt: TGTGCCAGCAGCTTGGGGGACAGCGGGGACTACGAGCAGTACTTC
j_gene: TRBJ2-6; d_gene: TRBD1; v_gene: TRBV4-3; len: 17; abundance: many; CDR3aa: CASSSRDSFSGANVLTF; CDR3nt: TGCGCCAGCAGCTCCCGGGACAGCTTCTCTGGGGCCAACGTCCTGACTTTC
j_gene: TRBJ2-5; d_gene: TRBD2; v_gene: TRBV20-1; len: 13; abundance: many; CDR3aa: CSASSSGGETQYF; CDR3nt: TGCAGTGCTAGCTCTAGCGGGGGAGAGACCCAGTACTTC
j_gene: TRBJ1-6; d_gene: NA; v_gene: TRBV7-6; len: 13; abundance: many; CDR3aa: CASTSGYNSPLHF; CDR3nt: TGTGCCAGCACCTCAGGGTATAATTCACCCCTCCACTTT
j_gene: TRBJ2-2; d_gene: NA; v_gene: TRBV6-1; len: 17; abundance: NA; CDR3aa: CASSQTPFLSRTGELFF; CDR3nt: TGTGCCAGCAGTCAAACCCCCTTCTTGAGTCGGACCGGGGAGCTGTTTTTT
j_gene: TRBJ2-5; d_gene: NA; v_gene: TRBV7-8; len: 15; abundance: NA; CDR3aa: CASSPAEGSAETQYF; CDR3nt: TGTGCCAGCAGCCCGGCCGAGGGGAGCGCAGAGACCCAGTACTTC
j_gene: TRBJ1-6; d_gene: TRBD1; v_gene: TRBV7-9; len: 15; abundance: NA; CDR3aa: CASSLTGTGDSPLHF; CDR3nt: TGTGCCAGCAGCTTAACCGGGACAGGGGATTCACCCCTCCACTTT
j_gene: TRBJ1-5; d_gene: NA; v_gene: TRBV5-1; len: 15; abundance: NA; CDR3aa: CVSSPDPGGDQPQHF; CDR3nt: TGCGTTAGCAGCCCTGACCCGGGAGGCGATCAGCCCCAGCATTTT
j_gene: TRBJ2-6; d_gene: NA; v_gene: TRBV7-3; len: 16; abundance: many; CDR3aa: CASSHSRGSGANVLTF; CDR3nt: TGTGCCAGCAGCCATTCCCGGGGCTCTGGGGCCAACGTCCTGACTTTC
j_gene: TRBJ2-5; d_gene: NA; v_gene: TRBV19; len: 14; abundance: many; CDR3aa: CASSMARGRETQYF; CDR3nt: TGTGCCAGTAGTATGGCGAGGGGCAGGGAGACCCAGTACTTC
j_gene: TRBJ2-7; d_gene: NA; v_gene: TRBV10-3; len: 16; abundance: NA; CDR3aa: CAISGGLAGQGYEQYF; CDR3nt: TGTGCCATCAGTGGTGGTCTAGCGGGACAGGGCTACGAGCAGTACTTC
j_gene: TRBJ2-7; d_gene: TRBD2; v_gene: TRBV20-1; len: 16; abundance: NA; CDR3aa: CSAPDPGLAGSHEQYF; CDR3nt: TGCAGTGCCCCAGATCCGGGACTAGCGGGATCCCACGAGCAGTACTTC
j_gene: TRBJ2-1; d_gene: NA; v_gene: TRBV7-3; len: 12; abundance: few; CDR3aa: CASSEGGGRQFF; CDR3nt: TGTGCCAGCAGTGAGGGGGGGGGGCGGCAGTTCTTC
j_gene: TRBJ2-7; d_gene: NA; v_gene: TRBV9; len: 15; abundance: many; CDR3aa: CASSDERDLFYEQYF; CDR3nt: TGTGCCAGCAGCGATGAACGGGACTTATTCTACGAGCAGTACTTC
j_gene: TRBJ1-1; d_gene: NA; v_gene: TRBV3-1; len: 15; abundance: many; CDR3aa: CASSFSGGQNTEAFF; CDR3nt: TGTGCCAGCAGCTTCTCGGGGGGCCAGAACACTGAAGCTTTCTTT
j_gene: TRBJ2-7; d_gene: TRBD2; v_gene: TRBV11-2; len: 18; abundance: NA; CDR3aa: CASSLDVLAGVGTYEQYF; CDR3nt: TGTGCCAGCAGCTTAGATGTCCTAGCGGGAGTCGGGACCTACGAGCAGTACTTC
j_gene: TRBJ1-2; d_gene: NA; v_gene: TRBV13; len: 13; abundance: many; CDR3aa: CASSATGFSGYTF; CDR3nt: TGTGCCAGCAGCGCCACAGGGTTTAGTGGCTACACCTTC
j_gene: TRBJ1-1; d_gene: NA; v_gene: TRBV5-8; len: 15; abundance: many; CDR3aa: CASSLGQAMNTEAFF; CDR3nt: TGTGCCAGCAGCTTGGGACAGGCGATGAACACTGAAGCTTTCTTT
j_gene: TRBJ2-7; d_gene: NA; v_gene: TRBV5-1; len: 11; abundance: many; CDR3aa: CASSARDLQYF; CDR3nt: TGCGCCAGCAGCGCCCGGGACCTCCAGTACTTC
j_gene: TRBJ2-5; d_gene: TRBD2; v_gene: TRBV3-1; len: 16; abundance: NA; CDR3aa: CASSQWTSGYQETQYF; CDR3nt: TGTGCCAGCAGCCAGTGGACTAGCGGCTACCAAGAGACCCAGTACTTC
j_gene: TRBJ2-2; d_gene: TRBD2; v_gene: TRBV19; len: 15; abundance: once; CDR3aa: CASSLGLGNTGELFF; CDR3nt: TGCGCCAGCAGCCTGGGACTAGGGAACACCGGGGAGCTGTTTTTT
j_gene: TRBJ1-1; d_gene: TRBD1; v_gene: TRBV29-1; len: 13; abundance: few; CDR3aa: CSVVRGQSTEAFF; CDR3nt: TGCAGCGTTGTAAGGGGGCAGAGCACTGAAGCTTTCTTT
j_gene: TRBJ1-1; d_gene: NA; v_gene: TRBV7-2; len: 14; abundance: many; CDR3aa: CASSLVWLNTEAFF; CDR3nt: TGTGCCAGCAGCTTAGTGTGGTTGAACACTGAAGCTTTCTTT
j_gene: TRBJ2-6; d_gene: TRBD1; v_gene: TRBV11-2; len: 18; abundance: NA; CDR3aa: CASSAPGTGGTGANVLTF; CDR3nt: TGTGCCAGCAGCGCCCCGGGGACAGGGGGCACTGGGGCCAACGTCCTGACTTTC
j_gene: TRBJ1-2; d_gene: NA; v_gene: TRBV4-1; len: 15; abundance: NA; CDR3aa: CASSQPDRANYGHTF; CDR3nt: TGCGCCAGCAGCCAACCAGACAGAGCTAACTATGGCCACACCTTC
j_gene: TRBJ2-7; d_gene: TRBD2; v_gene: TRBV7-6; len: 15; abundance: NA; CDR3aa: CASSLRTSGHYEQYF; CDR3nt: TGTGCCAGCAGCTTACGGACTAGCGGCCATTACGAGCAGTACTTC
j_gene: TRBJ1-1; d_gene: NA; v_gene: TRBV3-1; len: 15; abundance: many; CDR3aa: CASSQMGAENTEAFF; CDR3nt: TGTGCCAGCAGTCAGATGGGGGCCGAGAACACTGAAGCTTTCTTT
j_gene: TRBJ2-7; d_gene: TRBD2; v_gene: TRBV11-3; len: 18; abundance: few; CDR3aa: CASSLVLAGAPMDYEQYF; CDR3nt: TGTGCCAGCAGCTTAGTCCTAGCGGGTGCCCCTATGGACTACGAGCAGTACTTC
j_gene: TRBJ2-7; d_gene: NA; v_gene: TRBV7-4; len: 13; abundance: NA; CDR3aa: CASSPGDGNTQYF; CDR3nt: TGTGCCAGCAGCCCTGGCGACGGCAATACGCAGTACTTC
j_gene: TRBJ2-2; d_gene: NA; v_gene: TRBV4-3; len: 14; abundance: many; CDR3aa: CASSQESISGELFF; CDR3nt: TGCGCCAGCAGCCAAGAATCCATTTCCGGGGAGCTGTTTTTT
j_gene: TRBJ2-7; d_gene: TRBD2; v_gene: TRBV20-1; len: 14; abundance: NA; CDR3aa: CSARDPGGNYKQYF; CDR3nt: TGCAGTGCTAGAGATCCGGGAGGGAACTACAAGCAGTACTTC
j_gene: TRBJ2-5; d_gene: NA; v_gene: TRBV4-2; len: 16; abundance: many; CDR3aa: CASSQEPAVVGETQYF; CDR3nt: TGTGCCAGCAGCCAAGAACCGGCGGTGGTAGGAGAGACCCAGTACTTC